These 20 T cell receptor beta chains came from one sample sequenced in a study of T cells in Graves' hyperthyroidism and ophthalmopathy. The source material, RNA transcripts, was used to amplify TCR beta CDR3 regions. Carried out on the TCR CDR3, a first-round RT-PCR used the HTBI primer set. Each CDR3 protein is one row after TCRdb ran MiXCR on the multiplex PCR reads. The sample consists of a few hundred thousand distinct CDR3 sequences, around 14% of them appearing once. Material for sequencing was blood. Every receptor here comes from a woman aged 30 to 39 with Graves' hyperthyroidism.

This clonotype was detected a few times. The chain links TRBV28 to TRBJ2-2; the D is unclear. Trimming shortened V by 2 bases and J by 3 bases, and 7 bases separated the two germline ends. Per germline, CDR1 MDHEN and CDR2 SYDVKM. There are 14 residues in the CDR3. CDR3 in amino acids: CASSLPRYTGELFF. The CDR3 nucleotides read TGTGCCAGCAGTTTACCGCGGTACACCGGGGAGCTGTTTTTT. The entire variable domain, with the rest obtained from reference TRBV28 and TRBJ2-2, is as follows: DVKVTQSSRYLVKRTGEKVFLECVQDMDHENMFWYRQDPGLGLRLIYFSYDVKMKEKGDIPEGYSVSREKKERFSLILESASTNQTSMYLCASSLPRYTGELFFGEGSRLTVL.

This rearrangement joins TRBV30 to TRBJ1-4, with unresolved D. This CDR3 is 17 amino acids long. Germline CDR1 and CDR2: GTSNPN and SVGIG (reference sequence). V dropped 0 bases and J dropped 7 bases, with 21 bases sitting between them. The CDR3: CAWSVSYSGFGPEKLFF. The CDR3 DNA follows: TGTGCCTGGAGTGTGTCTTACTCGGGATTCGGGCCTGAAAAACTGTTTTTT.

The V and J genes are TRBV2 and TRBJ2-4; TRBD1 matches 9 bases. The junction had 18 bases not matched to a gene; V was cut back by 10 bases and J by 2 bases. The CDR3 covers 18 residues. Germline V gene lookup returns CDR1 SNHLY and CDR2 FYNNEI. The CDR3 sequence: CATSSARLDRGTKNIQYF. For the CDR3, the DNA is TGTGCCACCTCTTCTGCCCGGTTGGACAGGGGAACCAAAAACATTCAGTACTTC. Filled out from reference TRBV2 and TRBJ2-4, the complete variable domain reads EPEVTQTPSHQVTQMGQEVILRCVPISNHLYFYWYRQILGQKVEFLVSFYNNEISEKSEIFDDQFSVERPDGSNFTLKIRSTKLEDSAMYFCATSSARLDRGTKNIQYFGAGTRLSVL.

This clonotype was observed at least ten times. The rearrangement uses TRBV6-1 and TRBJ2-5, with D possibly matching TRBD1 (6 bases). V lost 6 bases, J lost 5 bases, and 19 bases lay in between. Germline CDR1 is MNHNS and CDR2 is SASEGT. This CDR3 contains 15 residues. CDR3 protein: CASSSGVRAGETQYF. CDR3 nucleotides: TGTGCCAGCAGCTCAGGGGTGCGGGCAGGGGAGACCCAGTACTTC.

The V gene is TRBV5-4, the J gene TRBJ2-5; D is perhaps TRBD1 (7 bases). The CDR3 covers 15 residues. Trimming took off 4 bases at V and 5 bases at J, with 18 bases between the two ends. The V gene's germline CDR1 is SGHNT and CDR2 YYREEE (reference sequence). The CDR3 DNA sequence: TGTGCCAGCAGCAGCTACAGGAGGGGGCAGGAGACCCAGTACTTC. Encoded protein: CASSSYRRGQETQYF. Full variable domain (outside the CDR3, taken from reference TRBV5-4 and TRBJ2-5): ETGVTQSPTHLIKTRGQQVTLRCSSQSGHNTVSWYQQALGQGPQFIFQYYREEENGRGNFPPRFSGLQFPNYSSELNVNALELDDSALYLCASSSYRRGQETQYFGPGTRLLVL.

This clonotype appeared many times. V and J are TRBV15 and TRBJ1-1; a weak D match, TRBD1 (5 bases). V lost 0 bases, J lost 4 bases, and 9 bases lay in between. From germline, CDR1 is LNHNV and CDR2 YYDKDF (reference sequence). The CDR3 is 14 amino acids. DNA for the CDR3: TGTGCCACCAGCAGAGATTTGGGGCCCACTGAAGCTTTCTTT. Translated, it gives CATSRDLGPTEAFF. Filled out from reference TRBV15 and TRBJ1-1, the complete variable domain reads DAMVIQNPRYQVTQFGKPVTLSCSQTLNHNVMYWYQQKSSQAPKLLFHYYDKDFNNEADTPDNFQSRRPNTSFCFLDIRSPGLGDTAMYLCATSRDLGPTEAFFGQGTRLTVV.

This clonotype came up many times. This chain uses TRBV10-3 with TRBJ1-1, with 11 bases identical to TRBD1. Germline CDR1 ENHRY, CDR2 SYGVKD. Trimming removed 6 bases from V and 3 bases from J; junction bases left unmatched: 3. The CDR3 is 14 amino acids. The CDR3 region is CAIRGQGGYTEAFF. The CDR3 region has the DNA TGTGCCATCAGGGGACAGGGGGGATACACTGAAGCTTTCTTT.

There are many counts of this clonotype. This chain links TRBV6-2 or TRBV6-3 with TRBJ1-2, with TRBD1 identical over 7 bases. CDR1 and CDR2 (germline): MNHEY, SVGEGT. This CDR3 is built from 13 residues. The V segment lost 5 bases and the J segment 12 bases; nucleotides outside the gene matches: 12. This CDR3 reads CASSTGDSPGHTF. Written as DNA, the CDR3 is TGTGCCAGCAGTACCGGGGACAGCCCGGGCCACACCTTC.

This clonotype was observed at least ten times. The chain has TRBV5-6 and TRBJ2-7, with D unclear. The CDR3 covers 13 residues. V lost 2 bases, J lost 2 bases, and 8 bases lay in between. Germline CDR1 and CDR2: SGHDT and YYEEEE. The CDR3, as DNA: TGTGCCAGCAGCTTTGGACCAGCCTACGAGCAGTACTTC. Protein product: CASSFGPAYEQYF.

This clonotype was detected ten times or more. The rearrangement links TRBV7-2 to TRBJ1-4; D uncertain. Germline V lookup: CDR1 SGHTA, CDR2 FQGNSA. V was cut by 0 bases and J by 7 bases, with 12 bases left in between. The CDR3 extends over 15 amino acids. The CDR3 sequence is CASSLAPGVGEKLFF. CDR3 nucleotide sequence: TGTGCCAGCAGCTTAGCCCCCGGGGTGGGTGAAAAACTGTTTTTT.

This chain connects TRBV12-3 or TRBV12-4 to TRBJ2-7, with D perhaps given as TRBD1 or TRBD2 (7 bases each). V lost 8 bases, J lost 5 bases, and 28 bases lay in between. The CDR3 spans 17 residues. Here the CDR3 reads CASGRGPGAGASDEQYF. The CDR3 DNA reads as TGTGCCAGCGGTAGGGGGCCGGGGGCGGGAGCATCAGACGAGCAGTACTTC.

This clonotype was seen ten or more times. CDR3 region: CASSVGPTSGRADTQYF. The CDR3 DNA reads TGTGCCAGCAGCGTAGGGCCGACTAGCGGGAGGGCAGATACGCAGTATTTT. The V gene is TRBV9, the J gene TRBJ2-3; TRBD2 matches 14 bases. J was trimmed by 4 bases and V by 0 bases; bases with no gene match: 4. The CDR3 has 17 residues. CDR1 is SGDLS and CDR2 is YYNGEE in the germline V gene.

This clonotype was recorded a few times. V is TRBV7-8 and J is TRBJ2-5; D is ambiguous. CDR1 is SGHVS, CDR2 FQNEAQ, per germline. The CDR3 length is 15 residues. The V gene lost 3 bases and the J gene lost 2 bases, with 13 bases spanning the gap. The CDR3: CASSFLAATQETQYF. The CDR3 coding sequence is TGTGCCAGCAGCTTCTTGGCAGCTACACAAGAGACCCAGTACTTC.

CDR3 bases: TGTGCCAGCTCACTAAAGACTAGGGACAATGAGCAGTTCTTC. Translation: CASSLKTRDNEQFF. This chain connects TRBV18 to TRBJ2-1; tentative D call: TRBD2 (6 bases). The CDR3 runs 14 residues. Trimming took 4 bases from V and 5 from J, leaving 12 bases between them. Germline loops: CDR1 KGHSH, CDR2 LQKENI.

This clonotype has ten or more counts. The chain couples TRBV3-1 to TRBJ2-1; D perhaps matches TRBD2 (6 bases). CDR1 and CDR2 (germline): LGHDT, YNNKEL (reference sequence). The CDR3 loop spans 15 amino acids. The V and J ends lost 0 bases and 5 bases respectively, with 11 bases between them. DNA for the CDR3: TGTGCCAGCAGCCAAGATGCGGGATCCCACAATGAGCAGTTCTTC. Translating it yields CASSQDAGSHNEQFF.

In this sample, this clonotype turned up many times. This sequence joins TRBV11-2 and TRBJ2-2, with 7 bases aligning to TRBD2. The CDR3 sequence is 17 residues long. Germline CDR1 SGHAT, CDR2 FQNNGV. V lost 1 base and J lost 6; bases outside the gene matches: 11. CDR3 in DNA: TGTGCCAGCAGCTTAGGAGCGGGGACCCTAATCGCCGGGGAGCTGTTTTTT. This sequence encodes CASSLGAGTLIAGELFF.

The sample holds a few counts of this clonotype. A read error may produce the germline difference seen at one junction end. This chain joins TRBV7-3 and TRBJ2-1; D perhaps matches TRBD2 (6 bases). This CDR3 is 14 amino acids long. CDR1 and CDR2 from the germline V gene are SGHTA and FQGTGA. The CDR3 bases are TGCGCCAGCAGCCCCCGGGTAACTAAGGAGGGGCAGTTCTTC. This translates into CASSPRVTKEGQFF. Full variable domain (rest looked up from reference TRBV7-3 and TRBJ2-1): GAGVSQTPSNKVTEKGKYVELRCDPISGHTALYWYRQSLGQGPEFLIYFQGTGAADDSGLPNDRFFAVRPEGSVSTLKIQRTERGDSAVYLCASSPRVTKEGQFFGPGTRLTVL.

This clonotype appeared many times. V gene TRBV28 combines with J gene TRBJ2-2; D is unresolved. The V end was cut by 6 bases, the J end by 6 bases, with 11 bases between. CDR1 and CDR2 from the germline V gene are MDHEN and SYDVKM. There are 13 residues in the CDR3. CDR3 bases: TGTGCCAGCAGCCTCAATGGACCCGGGGAGCTGTTTTTT. Its translation is CASSLNGPGELFF.

This clonotype was observed a handful of times. Relative to the germline gene, one junction end is altered; a read error may explain this. The chain employs TRBV2 and TRBJ2-5; a weak D match, TRBD2 (6 bases). The CDR3 runs to 13 residues. The V gene's germline CDR1 is SNHLY and CDR2 FYNNEI. The CDR3 loop is CACRLSRTGAQYF. The CDR3, as DNA: TGTGCCTGCAGGTTGTCGCGGACGGGGGCCCAGTACTTC.

This clonotype was observed a few times. The chain links TRBV30 to TRBJ2-3, with 11 bases that match TRBD1. V shed 0 bases and J 5 bases; nucleotides not matched to a gene: 10. This CDR3 region has 17 residues. Germline V gives CDR1 GTSNPN, CDR2 SVGIG (reference sequence). CDR3 DNA sequence: TGTGCCTGGAGTGTTCGGTTTTCGGGACAGGGGGGAGATACGCAGTATTTT. This encodes CAWSVRFSGQGGDTQYF.